This TCR beta chain was captured in a study of T cells and Merkel cell carcinoma outcomes. Worth noting for this clone: What it binds is not known.

This CDR3 spans 13 amino acids. Germline CDR1 is SNHLY and CDR2 is FYNNEI. Trimming cost V 7 bases and J 2 bases; bases outside gene matches: 5. Notes on the study in general: Repertoire plus T-cell density reportedly predicted Merkel cell carcinoma outcomes.

Generated by immunoSEQ multiplex PCR, the TCRdb table keeps only in-frame clones and is missing some. The sample has more than 3,500 clones; 80% to 95% are singletons. The sequencing input was tumor tissue from Merkel cell carcinoma. The rearrangement uses TRBV2 and TRBJ2-7; 7 bases align to TRBD1. The TCR was taken from a human donor with Merkel cell carcinoma. CDR3 region: CASNRDSTYEQYF. CDR3 coding DNA: TGTGCCAGCAACCGGGACAGCACCTACGAGCAGTACTTC. Using reference TRBV2 and TRBJ2-7 for the parts outside the CDR3, the full variable domain is EPEVTQTPSHQVTQMGQEVILRCVPISNHLYFYWYRQILGQKVEFLVSFYNNEISEKSEIFDDQFSVERPDGSNFTLKIRSTKLEDSAMYFCASNRDSTYEQYFGPGTRLTVT.